The clone carrying this T cell receptor (beta chain) was seen a handful of times. The antigen is unknown. An end of the junction differs from the germline gene, which may be a read error. A second PCR of roughly 6 to 12 cycles used a sample-barcoded 5' primer and a J-beta primer mix. MiXCR, applied by TCRdb to the 5' RACE reads, yields one record per CDR3 protein. Among some 1.6 million distinct CDR3 sequences listed, about 32% were seen once. The entry originates in a study of blood T cells in healthy people across ages. Overall study findings and caveats: Estimates based on one million T cells were treated as lower bounds.

Germline CDR1 is DFQATT and CDR2 is SNEGSKA (reference sequence). CDR3 length: 11 residues. This clonotype was obtained from a woman in her twenties or thirties in good health. The specimen was blood. The chain recombines TRBV20-1 with TRBJ2-7, with D possibly TRBD2 on 5 matching bases. The CDR3 coding sequence is TGCAGTGTTAGAGAGGGTAACGAGCAGTACTTC. As protein: CSVREGNEQYF.